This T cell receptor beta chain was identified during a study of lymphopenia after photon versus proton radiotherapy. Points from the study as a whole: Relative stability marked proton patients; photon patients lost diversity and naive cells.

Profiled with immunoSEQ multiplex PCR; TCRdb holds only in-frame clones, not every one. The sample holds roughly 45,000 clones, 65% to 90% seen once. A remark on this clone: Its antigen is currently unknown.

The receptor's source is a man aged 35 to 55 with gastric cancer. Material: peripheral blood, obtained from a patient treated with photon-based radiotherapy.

This CDR3 is CASRTSRPPAYGYTF. As DNA, the CDR3 is TGTGCCAGCAGGACCTCGCGCCCGCCAGCATATGGCTACACCTTC. The rearrangement uses TRBV6-1 and TRBJ1-2; D is uncertain. Germline lookup yields CDR1 MNHNS and CDR2 SASEGT. This CDR3 spans 15 amino acids. V was trimmed by 6 bases and J by 5 bases, leaving 19 bases between them.